One T cell receptor beta chain is described in this entry. Its antigen is currently unknown. These data belong to a study of STAT5B mutations in CD4+ large granular lymphocyte leukemia. Study-level results: Without putative leukemic clones, patient CD4-sorted repertoires remained more clonal than healthy CD4+ repertoires.

Sequenced by immunoSEQ multiplex PCR; TCRdb stores in-frame clones only, minus some. The table includes over 35,000 clones, approximately 84% detected once. With 5 bases removed from V and 0 bases from J, the gap between germline ends came to 6 bases. The CDR3 runs 13 residues. Germline lookup yields CDR1 SEHNR and CDR2 FQNEAQ (reference sequence). Material: CD4+ T cells from blood buffy coats. The origin of this receptor is a human donor in good health. The chain recombines TRBV7-9 with TRBJ2-3; D is undetermined. The CDR3 loop is CASSPSSTDTQYF. The DNA for the CDR3 is TGTGCCAGCAGCCCCTCTAGCACAGATACGCAGTATTTT.